Sequencing of this TCR beta chain was carried out in a study of T cell repertoires in cytomegalovirus infection. Background on the study: Based on public TCR beta signatures, there were indications of CMV infection and of a matching HLA type. Study-wide results and caveats: In two of eight donors, the top clonotype was HLA-C-restricted CMV-specific. Identification of carriers of CMV plus the relevant HLA was achieved through cumulative public TCR beta family frequency.

From the reads, TCRdb called clonotypes with MiXCR, one entry per CDR3 protein. In the table there are fewer than 65,000 distinct CDR3 sequences, over 15% of which are singletons. Trimming cost V 10 bases and J 3 bases; bases outside gene matches: 12. Germline CDR1 MGHDK, CDR2 SYGVNS. The CDR3 length is 15 residues. Only a few counts were recorded for this clonotype. Its antigen remains unknown. This clonotype was sampled from a human donor in good health (CMV status not recorded). Some clones in this sample may be carry-over from other donors' samples. Source: CD8+ T cells from cultured PBMCs, taken from culture after CMV antigen stimulation. The gene calls are TRBV25-1 and TRBJ2-1, with 7 bases matching TRBD2. DNA of the CDR3: TGTGCCACCACGGGGGGAAATAAACTCTACAATGAGCAGTTCTTC. This sequence encodes CATTGGNKLYNEQFF.